Following are 28 T cell receptor beta chains from one sample sequenced in a study of cytomegalovirus exposure and HLA in healthy donors. The PCR used 60 Vbeta and 13 Jbeta primers. Using immunoSEQ multiplex PCR, the repertoire was profiled, and TCRdb retains in-frame clones only, with some absent. In the table there are more than 95,000 clones, about 74% of which are singletons. Sequenced input: PBMCs. The receptors shown here come from a woman aged 50 to 60 in good health and CMV-seropositive.

This clone was observed a single time. CDR3 in DNA: TGTGCCAGCAGCCAAGATTTGAGGACAGGGGCGGGCGAGCAGTACTTC. This sequence encodes CASSQDLRTGAGEQYF. The V gene is TRBV4-2, the J gene TRBJ2-7; 9 bases are shared with TRBD1. The germline V gene encodes CDR1 LGHNA and CDR2 YNFKEQ. V was pared by 0 bases and J by 6 bases, with 9 bases of the junction left unmatched. CDR3 length equals 16 residues.

Of note for this clone: Relative to the germline gene, one junction end is altered; a read error may explain this. The chain joins TRBV7-2 to TRBJ2-3; 10 nucleotides agree with TRBD2. The CDR3 consists of 16 residues. Germline CDR1 is SGHTA and CDR2 is FQGNSA. CDR3 bases: TGTGCCAGCAGCTTGGTAGCGGGGGGCGACACATATACGCAGTATTTT. The encoded protein is CASSLVAGGDTYTQYF.

With regard to this clone: Germline and junction disagree at one end, which may indicate a read error. The chain recombines TRBV7-9 with TRBJ2-1; the match to TRBD1 covers 8 bases. This CDR3 spans 16 amino acids. CDR1 and CDR2 (germline): SEHNR, FQNEAQ (reference sequence). The DNA of the CDR3 is TGTTCCAGCAGCCACGGTCAGGGGGCAAGGTACAATGAGCAGTTCTTC. This translates into CSSSHGQGARYNEQFF.

Notes on this clone: At one of its ends the junction is not consistent with the germline gene, which may arise from a read error. The chain carries TRBV7-9 and TRBJ2-7; 8 bases fit TRBD1. The CDR3 loop spans 12 amino acids. Germline CDR1 is SEHNR and CDR2 is FQNEAQ (reference sequence). The CDR3 sequence is CSSSWTGHEQYF. In DNA form, the CDR3 reads TGTTCCAGCAGCTGGACAGGGCACGAGCAGTACTTC.

The rearrangement joins TRBV2 to TRBJ2-7; 8 bases are shared with TRBD1. Trimming took 3 bases from V and 3 from J; bases not matched to a gene: 4. There are 14 residues in the CDR3. Germline V CDR1 and CDR2: SNHLY, FYNNEI. The CDR3 here is CASSETGAHYEQYF. The CDR3 nucleotides read TGTGCCAGCAGTGAGACAGGGGCCCACTACGAGCAGTACTTC.

This clone occurred once. V and J are TRBV10-3 and TRBJ2-3, with 7 bases aligning to TRBD2. CDR1 and CDR2 (germline): ENHRY, SYGVKD. CDR3 size: 15 residues. Trimming removed 0 bases from V and 2 bases from J; junction bases left unmatched: 2. CDR3 amino acids: CAISESGGVTDTQYF. In DNA, the CDR3 is TGTGCCATCAGTGAGTCGGGGGGGGTCACAGATACGCAGTATTTT.

The gene calls are TRBV2 and TRBJ1-2, with 9 bases aligning to TRBD1. The CDR3 totals 17 residues. CDR1 and CDR2 (germline): SNHLY, FYNNEI. V gave up 2 bases and J gave up 3 bases; unmatched junction bases: 10. DNA of the CDR3: TGTGCCAGCAGTGAAATCGGGACAGGGATTGGCGACTATGGCTACACCTTC. This codes for CASSEIGTGIGDYGYTF. The full variable domain, in which reference TRBV2 and TRBJ1-2 provide the parts outside the CDR3, is EPEVTQTPSHQVTQMGQEVILRCVPISNHLYFYWYRQILGQKVEFLVSFYNNEISEKSEIFDDQFSVERPDGSNFTLKIRSTKLEDSAMYFCASSEIGTGIGDYGYTFGSGTRLTVV.

The CDR3 spells CAISYGQEIGELFF. The CDR3 coding sequence is TGTGCCATCAGTTACGGACAGGAGATCGGGGAGCTGTTTTTT. The rearrangement uses TRBV10-3 and TRBJ2-2; TRBD1 matches at 7 bases. The V gene's germline CDR1 is ENHRY and CDR2 SYGVKD. CDR3 size: 14 residues. With V trimmed by 5 bases and J by 7 bases, 7 bases remained unmatched.

V and J are TRBV7-9 and TRBJ2-4; the D gene is possibly TRBD2 (6 bases). The CDR3 consists of 16 residues. The germline V gene encodes CDR1 SEHNR and CDR2 FQNEAQ (reference sequence). The CDR3 loop reads CSVRGLNSGTKNIQYF. CDR3 nucleotide sequence: TGTTCCGTCCGGGGTTTAAATAGCGGTACCAAAAACATTCAGTACTTC.

The rearrangement links TRBV7-9 to TRBJ2-5; D perhaps matches TRBD2 (5 bases). The CDR3 covers 10 residues. V lost 10 bases and J lost 5, with 8 bases in between. Germline V gene lookup returns CDR1 SEHNR and CDR2 FQNEAQ (reference sequence). This chain's CDR3 is CATSGETQYF. DNA of the CDR3: TGTGCCACTTCGGGGGAGACCCAGTACTTC.

This chain uses TRBV5-1 with TRBJ2-1; 8 bases match TRBD1. The germline V gene encodes CDR1 SGHRS and CDR2 YFSETQ. CDR3 length: 14 amino acids. Losses at the gene ends were 2 bases for V and 6 bases for J; bases not matched to a gene: 4. CDR3 amino acids: CASSFFQGANEQFF. In nucleotides, the CDR3 is TGCGCCAGCAGCTTCTTCCAGGGGGCCAATGAGCAGTTCTTC.

The chain uses TRBV18 and TRBJ2-3; possibly TRBD1 for D (6 bases). Germline CDR1 reads KGHSH; CDR2 reads LQKENI. Trimming cost V 5 bases and J 4 bases, with 13 bases left between them. The CDR3 consists of 14 residues. The CDR3 sequence: CASSLRNRADTQYF. CDR3 coding DNA: TGTGCCAGCTCATTAAGGAACAGGGCAGATACGCAGTATTTT. Full variable domain (outside the CDR3, taken from reference TRBV18 and TRBJ2-3): NAGVMQNPRHLVRRRGQEARLRCSPMKGHSHVYWYRQLPEEGLKFMVYLQKENIIDESGMPKERFSAEFPKEGPSILRIQQVVRGDSAAYFCASSLRNRADTQYFGPGTRLTVL.

This clone has just a few counts. The chain carries TRBV9 and TRBJ2-5, with D hard to call. The CDR3 runs 12 residues. Germline loops: CDR1 SGDLS, CDR2 YYNGEE. The V end was cut by 7 bases, the J end by 5 bases, with 12 bases between. This CDR3 reads CASGDSWETQYF. In DNA, the CDR3 is TGTGCCAGCGGAGATAGCTGGGAGACCCAGTACTTC.

The V call is TRBV4-2, the J call TRBJ1-5; unclear D gene. V was trimmed by 2 bases and J by 3 bases, leaving 11 bases between them. The CDR3 has 15 residues. The germline V gene encodes CDR1 LGHNA and CDR2 YNFKEQ. The CDR3 sequence is CASSQISGFNQPQHF. In DNA form, the CDR3 reads TGTGCCAGCAGCCAAATCTCGGGGTTCAATCAGCCCCAGCATTTT.

The CDR3 DNA reads as TGTGCCACCAGCAGAGGAGGGGGACAGCAAGAGACCCAGTACTTC. It specifies CATSRGGGQQETQYF. The chain employs TRBV15 and TRBJ2-5; 7 nucleotides agree with TRBD1. V was pared by 1 base and J by 2 bases, with 4 bases of the junction left unmatched. This CDR3 spans 15 amino acids. Per germline, CDR1 LNHNV and CDR2 YYDKDF (reference sequence). Variable domain in full (rest from reference TRBV15 and TRBJ2-5): DAMVIQNPRYQVTQFGKPVTLSCSQTLNHNVMYWYQQKSSQAPKLLFHYYDKDFNNEADTPDNFQSRRPNTSFCFLDIRSPGLGDTAMYLCATSRGGGQQETQYFGPGTRLLVL.

The chain links TRBV4-2 to TRBJ2-3; TRBD2 matches at 12 bases. The germline gives CDR1 LGHNA, CDR2 YNFKEQ. V gave up 1 base and J gave up 6 bases; unmatched junction bases: 5. This CDR3 is 16 amino acids long. The CDR3, as DNA: TGTGCCAGCAGCCAAGGGACTAGCGGGACGAGGGATACGCAGTATTTT. It codes for CASSQGTSGTRDTQYF.

CDR3 bases: TGTGCCAGCAGTCCCTGGACAGGGGCCGGTGGAAACACCATATATTTT. Residues: CASSPWTGAGGNTIYF. The chain uses TRBV28 and TRBJ1-3; 9 bases agree with TRBD1. The germline V gene has CDR1 MDHEN and CDR2 SYDVKM. V lost 5 bases, J lost 3 bases, and 8 bases stayed unmatched. This CDR3 contains 16 residues. The full variable domain, its missing parts supplied by reference TRBV28 and TRBJ1-3, is DVKVTQSSRYLVKRTGEKVFLECVQDMDHENMFWYRQDPGLGLRLIYFSYDVKMKEKGDIPEGYSVSREKKERFSLILESASTNQTSMYLCASSPWTGAGGNTIYFGEGSWLTVV.

The chain is built from TRBV27 and TRBJ1-1; perhaps TRBD1 as D (5 bases). Germline CDR1 MNHEY, CDR2 SMNVEV (reference sequence). Trimming took 2 bases from V and 3 from J, leaving 10 bases between them. This CDR3 has 14 amino acids. CDR3 sequence: CASSLNRYHTEAFF. DNA for the CDR3: TGTGCCAGCAGTTTAAACAGGTATCACACTGAAGCTTTCTTT.

This chain links TRBV5-1 with TRBJ2-5; D unresolved. Germline V CDR1 and CDR2: SGHRS, YFSETQ. Between the trimmed V and J ends, which lost 3 bases and 3 bases, there was a span of 6 bases. The CDR3 totals 12 residues. CDR3 sequence: CASSSQKETQYF. Written as DNA, the CDR3 is TGCGCCAGCAGCTCCCAAAAAGAGACCCAGTACTTC.

The chain is built from TRBV6-5 and TRBJ1-2, with no clear D. The CDR3 covers 14 residues. V lost 1 base and J lost 8, with 14 bases in between. Germline V gene lookup returns CDR1 MNHEY and CDR2 SVGAGI. CDR3 loop: CASSYLSSREGYTF. The DNA of the CDR3 is TGTGCCAGCAGTTACTTATCCTCCCGTGAGGGCTACACCTTC.

The chain combines TRBV16 with TRBJ2-3; 7 bases are a match to TRBD2. The V segment lost 4 bases and the J segment 0 bases; nucleotides outside the gene matches: 7. Germline loops: CDR1 KGHSY, CDR2 FQNENV. This CDR3 is 16 amino acids long. The DNA of the CDR3 is TGTGCCAGCAGCCTGATGAGCGGGGCCAGCACAGATACGCAGTATTTT. It codes for CASSLMSGASTDTQYF.

The chain couples TRBV11-2 to TRBJ2-5; 7 bases match TRBD2. Germline lookup yields CDR1 SGHAT and CDR2 FQNNGV. Losses at the gene ends were 7 bases for V and 4 bases for J; bases not matched to a gene: 6. This CDR3 is 13 amino acids long. As DNA, the CDR3 is TGTGCCAGCAAGTGGGCTAGCGGAGAGACCCAGTACTTC. Amino acid sequence: CASKWASGETQYF.

V and J are TRBV6-6 and TRBJ1-6; D not resolved. Trimming removed 10 bases from V and 5 bases from J, with 15 bases in between. The CDR3 has 14 residues. The germline gives CDR1 MNHNY, CDR2 SVGAGI (reference sequence). CDR3 residues: CATTSREHNSPLHF. In nucleotides, the CDR3 is TGTGCCACGACTTCCCGGGAGCATAATTCACCCCTCCACTTT.

This clone was counted once. This rearrangement joins TRBV5-4 to TRBJ2-3, with 13 bases identical to TRBD2. V lost 4 bases to trimming and J lost 10 bases; unmatched junction nucleotides: 9. The CDR3 extends over 15 amino acids. Germline V CDR1 and CDR2: SGHNT, YYREEE (reference sequence). CDR3 residues: CASSLTSGGSGSQYF. In DNA, the CDR3 is TGTGCCAGCAGCCTGACTAGCGGGGGGTCCGGGTCGCAGTATTTT.

The rearrangement links TRBV10-2 to TRBJ1-4; a weak D match, TRBD1 (5 bases). This CDR3 is built from 16 residues. V was cut by 3 bases and J by 8 bases, with 19 bases left in between. Germline assignment: CDR1 WSHSY and CDR2 SAAADI. The CDR3: CASSDGGAGVGEKLFF. The CDR3 DNA reads as TGCGCCAGCAGTGATGGAGGGGCGGGGGTTGGGGAAAAACTGTTTTTT.

This chain connects TRBV6-1 to TRBJ2-2; 8 bases fit TRBD1. Germline CDR1 is MNHNS and CDR2 is SASEGT. Trimming cost V 2 bases and J 1 base; bases outside gene matches: 3. The CDR3 length is 16 residues. For the CDR3, the DNA is TGTGCCAGCAGTGAATGGGACAGGAGGAACACCGGGGAGCTGTTTTTT. Translated, it gives CASSEWDRRNTGELFF.

J is TRBJ1-5 and V is TRBV18, with a weak D call TRBD1 (5 bases). This CDR3 has 13 residues. Germline V CDR1 and CDR2: KGHSH, LQKENI. V was shortened by 1 base and J by 4 bases, with 5 bases between the two germline ends. CDR3 bases: TGTGCCAGCTCACCACAGGGGAATCAGCCCCAGCATTTT. Amino acids: CASSPQGNQPQHF.

This rearrangement joins TRBV10-3 to TRBJ2-1; 11 positions match TRBD2. The germline gives CDR1 ENHRY, CDR2 SYGVKD. The CDR3 has 16 residues. The ends lost 3 bases at V and 9 bases at J; junction bases unmatched: 10. CDR3 loop: CAISDTGLAATFEQFF. Written as DNA, the CDR3 is TGTGCCATCAGTGATACGGGACTAGCGGCGACTTTTGAGCAGTTCTTC.